These T cell receptor beta chains were read from a single sample in a study of cytomegalovirus exposure and HLA in healthy donors. TCRdb keeps only in-frame clones here, not all; method: immunoSEQ multiplex PCR. The table has 120,000 to 150,000 clones, more than 65% seen once; the top ten hold about 5.6%. The sample consisted of PBMCs. The receptors here all came from a man younger than 45 in good health and CMV-seropositive. The CDR3 runs from the conserved cysteine through the conserved F or W. The D gene is left open where the match is weak. Some rows have no size entry. The others give once, few or many, or a class for an expanded clone.

len,abundance,d_gene,j_gene,v_gene,CDR3nt,CDR3aa
15,few,TRBD2,TRBJ2-7,TRBV7-2,TGTGCCAGCAGCTCCTACCTCGGCGGGGGGTACGAGCAGTACTTC,CASSSYLGGGYEQYF
15,-,TRBD2,TRBJ2-3,TRBV2,TGTGCCAGCAGCCTGACTAGCGGGGGGGCAGATACGCAGTATTTT,CASSLTSGGADTQYF
15,-,TRBD2,TRBJ2-7,TRBV6-6,TGTGCCAGCAGCCGACTAGCGGGAGGGTACTACGAGCAGTACTTC,CASSRLAGGYYEQYF
13,once,-,TRBJ1-1,TRBV30,TGTGCCTGGAACCCACAGGGTAGCGCTGAAGCTTTCTTT,CAWNPQGSAEAFF
13,-,-,TRBJ1-5,TRBV7-8,TGTGCCAGCAGCGGCGGGGTGGACCAGCCCCAGCATTTT,CASSGGVDQPQHF
16,few,TRBD1,TRBJ2-5,TRBV10-1,TGCGCCAGCAGTGAAGGGGGACAGGGGGCCGGTGAGACCCAGTACTTC,CASSEGGQGAGETQYF
12,-,-,TRBJ2-7,TRBV11-3,TGTGCCAGCAGCTTTAGGGGCTACGAGCAGTACTTC,CASSFRGYEQYF
15,once,-,TRBJ1-1,TRBV25-1,TGTGCCAGCAGTCCCGGGGGGAGTTCGAACACTGAAGCTTTCTTT,CASSPGGSSNTEAFF
13,-,-,TRBJ2-7,TRBV5-6,TGTGCCAGCAGCCGGGGTTGGGGTGGCGAGCAGTACTTC,CASSRGWGGEQYF
14,-,-,TRBJ2-3,TRBV9,TGTGCCAGCAGCCCTTCTAGCCTCTCAGATACGCAGTATTTT,CASSPSSLSDTQYF
19,-,-,TRBJ2-1,TRBV13,TGTGCCAGCAGCATAAATCGGGACCCATCCGGGAGACCCTACAATGAGCAGTTCTTC,CASSINRDPSGRPYNEQFF
15,-,-,TRBJ1-1,TRBV7-2,TGTGCCAGCAGCTTATGGGGCGGAGAGAACACTGAAGCTTTCTTT,CASSLWGGENTEAFF
13,-,TRBD1,TRBJ1-4,TRBV2,TGTGCCAGCAGTGGGGACAGTCGAGAAAAACTGTTTTTT,CASSGDSREKLFF
15,-,-,TRBJ2-1,TRBV10-3,TGTGCCATCAGTGATCCGGGATTGACCTACAATGAGCAGTTCTTC,CAISDPGLTYNEQFF
14,-,TRBD1,TRBJ2-7,TRBV5-5,TGTGCCAGCAGCCGGTATGATACAGGGGACGAGCAGTACTTC,CASSRYDTGDEQYF
13,-,-,TRBJ2-3,TRBV30,TGTGCCTGGAGTCTCCAGGGCACAGATACGCAGTATTTT,CAWSLQGTDTQYF
14,-,-,TRBJ2-1,TRBV4-2,TGTGCCAGCAGCTCGTTTGTCGAGAAAAATGAGCAGTTCTTC,CASSSFVEKNEQFF
13,-,-,TRBJ1-5,TRBV19,TGTGCCAGTAGTATAACAGCAAATCAGCCCCAGCATTTT,CASSITANQPQHF
13,-,TRBD1,TRBJ2-5,TRBV28,TGTGCCAGCAGGGGACAGGGAAGTCCGACCCAGTACTTC,CASRGQGSPTQYF
18,-,TRBD1,TRBJ1-2,TRBV5-1,TGCGCCAGCAGCCCGGCCCTCGGCAGGGGGTTTTACTACTATGGCTACACCTTC,CASSPALGRGFYYYGYTF
10,-,-,TRBJ1-1,TRBV9,TGTGCCAGCAGCCCTTCTGAAGCTTTCTTT,CASSPSEAFF
13,-,TRBD1,TRBJ1-3,TRBV29-1,TGCAGCGGATCCAGGGGGAATGGAAACACCATATATTTT,CSGSRGNGNTIYF
15,-,-,TRBJ2-5,TRBV18,TGTGCCAGCTCACAAAGAGCGACAGGTCAAGAGACCCAGTACTTC,CASSQRATGQETQYF
15,-,-,TRBJ1-2,TRBV7-8,TGTGCCAGCAGCTCCCAGCGTGTAGGGGCGGGGGGCTACACCTTC,CASSSQRVGAGGYTF
15,few,TRBD2,TRBJ2-3,TRBV6-4,TGTGCCAGCAGTTATAGCGGGGACCCCTCAGATACGCAGTATTTT,CASSYSGDPSDTQYF
13,-,TRBD2,TRBJ2-1,TRBV28,TGTGCCTCCCTAGCGGGATATGACAATGAGCAGTTCTTC,CASLAGYDNEQFF
13,-,-,TRBJ2-3,TRBV28,TGTGCCAGCAGTTTAGGGGCAACAGATACGCAGTATTTT,CASSLGATDTQYF
15,-,TRBD1,TRBJ2-7,TRBV4-2,TGTGCCAGCAGCCCCACCGGGACAGGGGTAGGTGAGCAGTACTTC,CASSPTGTGVGEQYF
13,-,-,TRBJ2-7,TRBV11-1,TGTGCCAGCAGCTTAGGAGGGTCCTACGAGCAGTACTTC,CASSLGGSYEQYF
14,-,-,TRBJ1-5,TRBV7-2,TGTGCCAGCAGCTTGAACCCGGGAAACCAGCCCCAGCATTTT,CASSLNPGNQPQHF
16,-,TRBD1,TRBJ1-1,TRBV15,TGTGCCACCAGCAGAGATCCAGGGACAGGGCTAGCTGAAGCTTTCTTT,CATSRDPGTGLAEAFF
15,-,TRBD2,TRBJ2-7,TRBV7-2,TGTGCCAGCAGCTTAGGTAATAGCGGGATCTCCGAGCAGTACTTC,CASSLGNSGISEQYF
15,-,-,TRBJ1-4,TRBV28,TGTGCCAGCAGTTCCCCGGGATCCACAAATGAAAAACTGTTTTTT,CASSSPGSTNEKLFF
14,-,TRBD1,TRBJ2-5,TRBV2,TGTGCCAGCAGTTGGACAGGGGGAGATGAGACCCAGTACTTC,CASSWTGGDETQYF
15,-,-,TRBJ2-6,TRBV9,TGTGCCAGCAGCGTAGACGGCTCTGGGGCCAACGTCCTGACTTTC,CASSVDGSGANVLTF
12,few,TRBD1,TRBJ2-5,TRBV2,TGTGCCAGCAGAGACAGGGTTGTTTTCCAGTACTTC,CASRDRVVFQYF
15,-,-,TRBJ2-6,TRBV19,TGTGCCAGTACTGTCGGGGGATCTGGGGCCAACGGCCTGACTTTC,CASTVGGSGANGLTF
15,-,TRBD2,TRBJ2-1,TRBV5-8,TGTGCCAGCAGCGTGGGGACTAGCGGGACTAATGAGCAGTTCTTC,CASSVGTSGTNEQFF
14,-,-,TRBJ2-5,TRBV11-2,TGTGCCAGCAGCTTAGGGCTCAGGGGTGAGACCCAGTACTTC,CASSLGLRGETQYF
13,-,TRBD1,TRBJ2-7,TRBV29-1,TGCAGCGTTGGGACAGGATTGACCTACGAGCAGTACTTC,CSVGTGLTYEQYF
15,-,TRBD2,TRBJ2-1,TRBV5-1,TGCGCCAGCAGCTTGGCAGGTAGCGGGGACAATGAGCAGTTCTTC,CASSLAGSGDNEQFF
15,-,TRBD2,TRBJ2-2,TRBV7-2,TGTGCCAGCAGCTTTAGCGGGGGGACCACCGGGGAGCTGTTTTTT,CASSFSGGTTGELFF
11,once,-,TRBJ2-1,TRBV15,TGCGCCACCAGCAGTACTAATGAGCAGTTCTTC,CATSSTNEQFF
15,-,TRBD1,TRBJ1-2,TRBV4-1,TGCGCCAGCAGCCCACGACAGGGAGATTACGGTGGCTACACCTTC,CASSPRQGDYGGYTF
14,-,-,TRBJ1-6,TRBV10-2,TGCGCCACGAACTCACAGGGTGGTAATTCACCCCTCCACTTT,CATNSQGGNSPLHF
16,-,-,TRBJ1-6,TRBV1,TGCACCAGCACCCAACCAAAAACAGGGTGCAATTCACCCCTCCACTTT,CTSTQPKTGCNSPLHF
15,-,-,TRBJ2-5,TRBV7-2,TGTGCCAGCAGCTTAGGGGCCGCAGGGGGGGAGACCCAGTACTTC,CASSLGAAGGETQYF
14,once,-,TRBJ2-5,TRBV7-9,TGTGCCAGCAGCCCCACCGGCAGGGATGGACCCCAGTACTTC,CASSPTGRDGPQYF
12,-,-,TRBJ1-1,TRBV29-1,TGCAGCGTTGTACCGGGGAACACTGAAGCTTTCTTT,CSVVPGNTEAFF
16,-,-,TRBJ1-5,TRBV19,TGTGCCAGTAGTATGATGGGGGAGGGGCACAATCAGCCCCAGCATTTT,CASSMMGEGHNQPQHF
14,-,-,TRBJ2-3,TRBV6-5,TGTGCCAGCAGTTACAACGGGGACACAGATACGCAGTATTTT,CASSYNGDTDTQYF
15,-,-,TRBJ1-5,TRBV7-8,TGTGCCAGCAGCTTAGCGCTACAGCTCAATCAGCCCCAGCATTTT,CASSLALQLNQPQHF
17,-,TRBD2,TRBJ2-7,TRBV7-8,TGTGCCAGCAGCCTCAGACTAGCGGGAGTTAGGATCGACGAGCAGTACTTC,CASSLRLAGVRIDEQYF